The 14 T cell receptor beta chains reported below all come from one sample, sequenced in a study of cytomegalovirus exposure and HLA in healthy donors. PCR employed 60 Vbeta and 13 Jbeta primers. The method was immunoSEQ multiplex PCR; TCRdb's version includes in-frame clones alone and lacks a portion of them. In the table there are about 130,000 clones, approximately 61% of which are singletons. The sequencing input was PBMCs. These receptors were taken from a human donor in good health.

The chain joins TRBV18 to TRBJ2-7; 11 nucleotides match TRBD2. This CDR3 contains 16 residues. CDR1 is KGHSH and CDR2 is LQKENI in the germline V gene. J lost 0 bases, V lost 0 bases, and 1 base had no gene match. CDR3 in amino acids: CASSPPSGRVSYEQYF. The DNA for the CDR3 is TGTGCCAGCTCACCACCTAGCGGGAGGGTCTCCTACGAGCAGTACTTC.

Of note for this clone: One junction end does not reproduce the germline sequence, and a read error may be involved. The CDR3 DNA follows: TGTGCCGGCAGCATCCGGGGGGTGCATGGCTACACCTTC. Translating gives CAGSIRGVHGYTF. V usage is TRBV7-8 and J usage is TRBJ1-2; tentative D call: TRBD1 (5 bases). This CDR3 contains 13 residues. Germline-derived CDR1 and CDR2 are SGHVS and FQNEAQ.

The CDR3 DNA is TGTGCCAGTAGTATTGCCTTAGCGGGGTCCACAGATACGCAGTATTTT. It specifies CASSIALAGSTDTQYF. The chain combines TRBV19 with TRBJ2-3; 8 bases align to TRBD2. This CDR3 has 16 amino acids. Looked up from germline, CDR1 is LNHDA and CDR2 is SQIVND (reference sequence). V lost 3 bases and J lost 2; bases outside the gene matches: 7.

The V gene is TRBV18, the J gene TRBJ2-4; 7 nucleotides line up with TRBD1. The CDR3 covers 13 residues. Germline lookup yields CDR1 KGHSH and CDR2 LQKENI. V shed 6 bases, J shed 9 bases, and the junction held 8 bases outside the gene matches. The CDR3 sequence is CASSLDRAGIQYF. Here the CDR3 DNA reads TGTGCCAGCTCTCTCGACAGGGCCGGCATTCAGTACTTC.

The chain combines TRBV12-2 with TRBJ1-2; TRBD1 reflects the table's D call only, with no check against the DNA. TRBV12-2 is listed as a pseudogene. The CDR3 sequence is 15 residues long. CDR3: CASRLWTRANYGYTF. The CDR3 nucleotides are TGTGCAAGTCGCTTATGGACACGAGCTAACTATGGCTACACCTTC.

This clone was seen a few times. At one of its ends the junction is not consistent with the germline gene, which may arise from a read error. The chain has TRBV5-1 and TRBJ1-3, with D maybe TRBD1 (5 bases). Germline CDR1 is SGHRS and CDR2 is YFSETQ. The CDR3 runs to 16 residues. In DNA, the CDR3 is TGCGCCAGCAGCTTGGCCCCGGGGGGAGCTGGAAACGCCATATATTTT. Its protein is CASSLAPGGAGNAIYF.

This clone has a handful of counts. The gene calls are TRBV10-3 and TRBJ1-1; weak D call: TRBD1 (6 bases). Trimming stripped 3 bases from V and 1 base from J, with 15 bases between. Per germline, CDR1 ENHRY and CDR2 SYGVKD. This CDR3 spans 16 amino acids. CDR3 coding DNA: TGTGCCATCAGTGAACAGGGAAGGGGATCGAACACTGAAGCTTTCTTT. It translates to CAISEQGRGSNTEAFF.

CDR3 protein: CASSSPASGRPNEQYF. DNA for the CDR3: TGTGCCAGCAGTTCCCCGGCTAGCGGGAGACCCAACGAGCAGTACTTC. J is TRBJ2-7 and V is TRBV28; TRBD2 agrees at 10 bases. CDR1 is MDHEN and CDR2 is SYDVKM in the germline V gene. The CDR3 is 16 amino acids. The V and J ends lost 4 bases and 5 bases, in that order; junction bases with no gene match: 11.

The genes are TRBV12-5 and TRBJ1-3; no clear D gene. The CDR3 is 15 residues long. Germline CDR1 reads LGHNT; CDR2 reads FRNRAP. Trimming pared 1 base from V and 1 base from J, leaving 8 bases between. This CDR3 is CASGLGGGSGNTIYF. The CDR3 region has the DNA TGTGCTAGTGGTTTGGGAGGAGGGTCTGGAAACACCATATATTTT.

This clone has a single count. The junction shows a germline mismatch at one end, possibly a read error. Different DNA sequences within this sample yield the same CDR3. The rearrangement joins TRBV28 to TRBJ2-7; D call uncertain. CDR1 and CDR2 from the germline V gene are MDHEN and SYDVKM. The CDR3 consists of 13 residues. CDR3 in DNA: TGTGCCAGCAGCTTATTGGCCAGCTACGAGCAGTACTTC. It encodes CASSLLASYEQYF.

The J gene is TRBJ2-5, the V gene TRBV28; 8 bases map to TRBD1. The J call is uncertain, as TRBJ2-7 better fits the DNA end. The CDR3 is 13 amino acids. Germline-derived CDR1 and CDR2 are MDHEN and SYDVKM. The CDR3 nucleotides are TGTGCCACAGGACAGGGTACCACCTACGAGCAGTACTTC. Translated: CATGQGTTYEQYF.

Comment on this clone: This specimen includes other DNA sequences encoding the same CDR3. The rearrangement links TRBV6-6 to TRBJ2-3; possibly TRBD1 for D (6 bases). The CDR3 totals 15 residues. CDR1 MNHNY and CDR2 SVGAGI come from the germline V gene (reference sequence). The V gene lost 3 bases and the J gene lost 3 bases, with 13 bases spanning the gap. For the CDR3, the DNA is TGTGCCAGCAGTTATCAGGGGTCAAGGACAGATACGCAGTATTTT. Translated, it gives CASSYQGSRTDTQYF.

The CDR3 spells CASRDGQGGPDTQYF. DNA of the CDR3: TGTGCCAGCAGGGATGGACAGGGTGGGCCAGATACGCAGTATTTT. The J gene is TRBJ2-3, the V gene TRBV2, with 8 bases lining up with TRBD1. The CDR3 totals 15 residues. J gave up 4 bases and V 6 bases, and 9 bases lay outside the gene matches. The germline gives CDR1 SNHLY, CDR2 FYNNEI.

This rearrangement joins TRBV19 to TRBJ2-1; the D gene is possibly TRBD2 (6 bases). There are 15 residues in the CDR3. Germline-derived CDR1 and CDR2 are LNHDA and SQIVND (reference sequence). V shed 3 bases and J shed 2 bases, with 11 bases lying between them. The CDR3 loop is CASSMEAGTYNEQFF. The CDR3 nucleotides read TGTGCCAGTAGTATGGAAGCGGGTACCTACAATGAGCAGTTCTTC.